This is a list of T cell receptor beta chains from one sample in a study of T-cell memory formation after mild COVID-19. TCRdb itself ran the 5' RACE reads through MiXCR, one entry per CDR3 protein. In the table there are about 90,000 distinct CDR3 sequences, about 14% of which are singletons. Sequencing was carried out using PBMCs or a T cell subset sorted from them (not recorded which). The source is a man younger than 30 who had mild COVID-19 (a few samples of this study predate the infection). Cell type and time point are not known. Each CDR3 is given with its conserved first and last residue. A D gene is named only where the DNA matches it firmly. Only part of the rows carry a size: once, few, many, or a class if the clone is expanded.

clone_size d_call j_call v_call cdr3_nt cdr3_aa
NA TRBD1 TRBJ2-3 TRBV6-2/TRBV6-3 TGTGCCAGCAGTTACTCTCTCGGACAGGGGCGAGATACGCAGTATTTT CASSYSLGQGRDTQYF
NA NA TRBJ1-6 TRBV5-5 TGTGCCAGCAGCTCTCTGGGGACACTAGGCAGCTCCTATAATTCACCCCTCCACTTT CASSSLGTLGSSYNSPLHF
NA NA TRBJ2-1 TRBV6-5 TGTGCCAGCAGTTACTCGACGTGGGACGGCGGCAATGAGCAGTTCTTC CASSYSTWDGGNEQFF
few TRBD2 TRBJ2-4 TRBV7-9 TGTGCCAGCAGCGGCGGGACTAGGCCTCAGGGTAGCAAAAACATTCAGTACTTC CASSGGTRPQGSKNIQYF
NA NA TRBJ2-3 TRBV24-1 TGTGCCACCAGTGGTAGGTGGGGGACAGATACGCAGTATTTT CATSGRWGTDTQYF
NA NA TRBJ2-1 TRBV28 TGTGCCAGCATTTCTAGCGCAGACTTCACCTCCTACAATGAGCAGTTCTTC CASISSADFTSYNEQFF
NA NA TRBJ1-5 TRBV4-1 TGCGCCAGCAGCCAAGATCGGCGGGAAGATCAGCCCCAGCATTTT CASSQDRREDQPQHF
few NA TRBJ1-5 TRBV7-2 TGTGCCAGCAGCTCCCGTGGTCCAGATCAATACAATCAGCCCCAGCATTTT CASSSRGPDQYNQPQHF
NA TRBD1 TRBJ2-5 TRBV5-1 TGCGCCAGCAGCCTACCCCCGGACAGGCAAGAGACCCAGTACTTC CASSLPPDRQETQYF
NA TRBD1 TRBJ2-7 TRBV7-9 TGTGCCAGCAGCTTAGGGACAGGCCCTTTTTACGAGCAGTACTTC CASSLGTGPFYEQYF
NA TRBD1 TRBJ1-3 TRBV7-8 TGTGCCAGCAGGAGATCCGGGGACAGTACTTACTCTGGAAACACCATATATTTT CASRRSGDSTYSGNTIYF
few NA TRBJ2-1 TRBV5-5 TGTGCCAGCAGCTTGGATTATCTACGGGGTCCTCTCTACAATGAGCAGTTCTTC CASSLDYLRGPLYNEQFF
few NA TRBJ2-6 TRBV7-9 TGTGCCAGCAGCCAAACAGGGTCAGGGGCCAACGTCCTGACTTTC CASSQTGSGANVLTF
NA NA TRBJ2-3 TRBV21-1 TGTGCCAGCAGCGTAACAGATACGCAGTATTTT CASSVTDTQYF